The TCR beta chain under discussion was sequenced for a study of blood T cells in healthy people across ages. PCR was performed a second time for about 7 to 12 cycles using a sample-barcoded 5' primer and a J-beta primer mix. TCRdb reprocessed the 5' RACE reads with MiXCR, giving one entry per CDR3 protein. In the table there are roughly 1,000,000 distinct CDR3 sequences, under 30% of which are singletons. Study observations and caveats: Unsorted PBMCs ruled out conclusive naive versus antigen-experienced comparison.

In this sample, this clonotype turned up a few times. What it recognizes is unknown. Germline lookup yields CDR1 SGHTA and CDR2 FQGNSA. The CDR3 runs to 22 residues. V trimming: 0 bases; J trimming: 0 bases; junction bases outside the gene matches: 17. The same sample was also used in a study of T cells of mothers and their children. This second study notes: Donation came from a few healthy Caucasian mothers together with their six children. Addition of sample barcodes and 2-4 random nucleotides occurred through the M1S primer of the second PCR.

J is TRBJ2-5 and V is TRBV7-2; TRBD2 agrees at 12 bases. Sequencing was carried out using blood. The receptor's source is a girl aged 2 to 9 in good health. The CDR3 region is CASSLALFSSGGALVNQETQYF. The CDR3 region has the DNA TGTGCCAGCAGCTTAGCCCTCTTTTCTAGCGGGGGGGCCTTGGTTAACCAAGAGACCCAGTACTTC.